The entry below describes one T cell receptor beta chain. What this receptor recognizes is not known. Per-base quality was not reported, and no clone a single base away is much larger than it. TCRbeta CDR3 regions were amplified from genomic DNA by means of the immunoSEQ Assay, a bias-controlled multiplex PCR. The original methods were these. Nucleated cell counts per sample were estimated from amplification of reference gene primers within the assay. To quantify the absolute abundance of each unique TCRbeta CDR3 rearrangement, sequence reads were collapsed and filtered. Productive Simpson clonality was computed per sample as the square root of Simpson's diversity index over productive rearrangements. Entries here come from immuneACCESS through TCRdb and include only in-frame sequences with V and J called. Some clones fail to appear in such tables; in the studies checked, an unresolved V gene covers under half of the shortfall, and the cause of the remainder is unknown. The DNA was the basis for D and trimming; V, J and clone size are from that table. This sample holds some 42,000 clones; almost 95% were observed only once. The ten top clones hold 8% to 9.5% of the sample.

This sample stems from a study of blood T cell repertoires in COVID-19 (dated by TCRdb to the early 2020s). Concerning the study at large: Collaborator samples came from the United States, Italy and Spain and covered acute and convalescent phases of COVID-19. The prospective study material was composed of cDNA or gDNA derived from T cells, B-cell-depleted T cells, or PBMCs. Deeply sampled blood TCRbeta repertoires from subjects exposed to, actively infected with, or recovered from COVID-19 were included in the dataset. The repertoires were released in a freely available public database meant as a resource for research on the immune response to SARS-CoV-2. Samples were obtained from the ongoing ImmuneRACE study (first 160 participants) and from 1,254 subjects provided by 6 global collaborators. A de-identified subject ID, COVID-19 status, age in years and sex were almost always included in the sample metadata. Where HLA class I and class II types were available, the types were taken from metadata supplied by the sample provider, not from assay-based typing.

Collaborating institutions collected whole blood in K2EDTA tubes following their own protocols. Collaborator samples were shipped for TCRbeta analysis as frozen whole blood, isolated PBMCs, or DNA extracted from either sample type. Results the study describes overall, beyond this receptor: The quantity of clinical and demographic metadata differed by source and by participant and was supplied without curation.

The TCR sequence derives from a man aged 45-60 years with active COVID-19. Sequenced input: peripheral blood.

DNA sequence: TGTGCCATCAACGGGGGAGCCCTCGACACCGGGGAGCTGTTTTTT. It encodes CAINGGALDTGELFF. The chain employs TRBV10-3 and TRBJ2-2; TRBD2 might be the D gene, on 6 matching bases. The CDR3 numbers 15 residues from cysteine through phenylalanine. Only the CDR3 DNA is retained, 45 bases long and in frame from the first base. V is shortened by 7 bases, J by 3 bases, and the region joining them spans 15 bases. In the germline V gene, CDR1 corresponds to ENHRY and CDR2 to SYGVKD.